These T cell receptor beta chains were read from a single sample in a study of long-term antiretroviral therapy in people with HIV. Repertoires were generated with immunoSEQ multiplex PCR, while TCRdb's copy carries only in-frame clones and drops some. In the table there are roughly 10,000 clones, approximately 78% of which are singletons. The sequences come from unsorted PBMCs, collected 1.2 years after starting antiretroviral therapy. These receptors were collected from a man aged 35 to 55 with HIV. Both conserved end residues are trimmed from each CDR3.

v_gene: TRBV30; CDR3aa: AWTQGRDTEAF
v_gene: TRBV28; CDR3aa: ASSSGLLANTGELF
v_gene: TRBV10-3; CDR3aa: AISSKGTDYEQY
v_gene: TRBV5-1; CDR3aa: ASSLRTGSYTEAF
v_gene: TRBV9; CDR3aa: ASSAGTSGGTDTQY
v_gene: TRBV2; CDR3aa: ASSVQGARGEKLF
v_gene: TRBV6-1; CDR3aa: ASSEAVRDHSYNEQF
v_gene: TRBV6-1; CDR3aa: AAGGRGLETQY
v_gene: TRBV2; CDR3aa: ASSAFGQGNSPLH
v_gene: TRBV5-1; CDR3aa: ASSLGAGYEQY